Listed here are 17 T cell receptor beta chains from one sample, sequenced in a study of blood T cell repertoires in COVID-19. Sequenced by immunoSEQ multiplex PCR; TCRdb stores in-frame clones only, minus some. Among some 130,000 clones, around 84% were seen once, and the ten largest hold 2% to 3%. The sequencing sample was made of PBMCs or T cells enriched from blood (not recorded which). The receptors were gathered from a man aged 35-49 years with acute COVID-19.

This clone appeared once. V and J are TRBV7-9 and TRBJ2-7; 14 nucleotides match TRBD2. J lost 5 bases, V lost 1 base, and 4 bases had no gene match. Germline assignment: CDR1 SEHNR and CDR2 FQNEAQ (reference sequence). The CDR3 covers 16 residues. The CDR3, as DNA: TGTGCCAGCAGCTTAGTGACTAGCGGGGGGGCTAACGAGCAGTACTTC. This encodes CASSLVTSGGANEQYF.

The chain has TRBV6-5 and TRBJ2-1, with a tentative D call TRBD1 (6 bases). CDR1 MNHEY and CDR2 SVGAGI come from the germline V gene. Deletions cut 6 bases from V and 7 bases from J, with 13 bases between. CDR3 length: 13 amino acids. DNA of the CDR3: TGTGCCAGCAGGTTTTCTAGGGGGAATGAGCAGTTCTTC. Translating gives CASRFSRGNEQFF.

This chain links TRBV3-1 (or the pseudogene TRBV3-2) with TRBJ2-7; TRBD1 might be the D (5 bases). The CDR3 has 16 residues. CDR1 LGHDT and CDR2 YNNKEL come from the germline V gene (reference sequence). The V end lost 1 base, the J end lost 1 base, and 14 bases lay between the germline ends. Here the CDR3 DNA reads TGTGCCAGCAGCCAAGGTGACAGCTTATTTTCCTACGAGCAGTACTTC. Amino acids: CASSQGDSLFSYEQYF.

This clone turned up a few times. The CDR3 is CASSPGLNQPQHF. CDR3 bases: TGTGCCAGTAGTCCAGGTTTAAATCAGCCCCAGCATTTT. J is TRBJ1-5 and V is TRBV19; no reliable D call. The CDR3 consists of 13 residues. The germline V gene encodes CDR1 LNHDA and CDR2 SQIVND (reference sequence). The V gene lost 5 bases and the J gene lost 4 bases, with 9 bases spanning the gap.

The V call is TRBV19, the J call TRBJ2-3; 9 positions match TRBD2. The V gene end was trimmed by 1 base and the J gene end by 1 base; junction bases not matched to a gene: 0. This CDR3 is 15 amino acids long. The germline CDR1 and CDR2 sequences are LNHDA and SQIVND (reference sequence). CDR3 nucleotide sequence: TGTGCCAGTAGTATAGTAGCGGGGGGCACAGATACGCAGTATTTT. It specifies CASSIVAGGTDTQYF.

The genes are TRBV3-1 (or the pseudogene TRBV3-2) and TRBJ1-5; 8 nucleotides agree with TRBD1. V shed 4 bases and J 6 bases; nucleotides not matched to a gene: 5. There are 14 residues in the CDR3. CDR1 and CDR2 (germline): LGHDT, YNNKEL (reference sequence). This CDR3 reads CASSPQGEGQPQHF. CDR3 nucleotides: TGTGCCAGCAGCCCACAGGGGGAAGGTCAGCCCCAGCATTTT.

This chain joins TRBV9 and TRBJ2-3, with 13 bases fitting TRBD2. CDR3 length: 16 residues. V lost 4 bases to trimming and J lost 2 bases; unmatched junction nucleotides: 4. Germline CDR1 reads SGDLS; CDR2 reads YYNGEE. CDR3 sequence reads: CASSFGLAGVTDTQYF. The CDR3 bases are TGTGCCAGCAGCTTCGGACTAGCGGGGGTCACAGATACGCAGTATTTT.

The rearrangement uses TRBV19 and TRBJ1-1, with D possibly matching TRBD1 (5 bases). Per germline, CDR1 LNHDA and CDR2 SQIVND (reference sequence). The CDR3 has 12 residues. The V end was cut by 9 bases, the J end by 1 base, with 9 bases between. The CDR3 DNA reads as TGTGCCAGCGTAAGGGGGAACACTGAAGCTTTCTTT. It codes for CASVRGNTEAFF.

This chain links TRBV5-1 with TRBJ2-1; D is perhaps TRBD2 (6 bases). This CDR3 comprises 15 residues. The V gene's germline CDR1 is SGHRS and CDR2 YFSETQ. V lost 2 bases and J lost 4, with 13 bases in between. CDR3 sequence (DNA): TGCGCCAGCAGCTTTACCGGGACTGGATACAATGAGCAGTTCTTC. Residues: CASSFTGTGYNEQFF. Full variable domain (missing parts from reference TRBV5-1 and TRBJ2-1): KAGVTQTPRYLIKTRGQQVTLSCSPISGHRSVSWYQQTPGQGLQFLFEYFSETQRNKGNFPGRFSGRQFSNSRSEMNVSTLELGDSALYLCASSFTGTGYNEQFFGPGTRLTVL.

The rearrangement joins TRBV7-2 to TRBJ1-2; the match to TRBD1 covers 9 bases. The CDR3 sequence is 15 residues long. Trimming at V came to 5 bases and at J to 4 bases, leaving 8 bases not matched to a gene. Germline lookup yields CDR1 SGHTA and CDR2 FQGNSA. CDR3 sequence (DNA): TGTGCCAGCAGCCTTACAGGGGGCGTAAGCTATGGCTACACCTTC. The encoded protein is CASSLTGGVSYGYTF.

The V and J genes are TRBV28 and TRBJ2-7; TRBD2 agrees at 8 bases. The trim removed 5 bases at V and 4 bases at J, leaving 13 bases unmatched. The germline V gene encodes CDR1 MDHEN and CDR2 SYDVKM. CDR3 length: 16 amino acids. The CDR3 coding sequence is TGTGCCAGCAGTCCCCCCCCCGGGACTAGTTTATACGAGCAGTACTTC. It translates to CASSPPPGTSLYEQYF. Full variable domain (outside the CDR3, taken from reference TRBV28 and TRBJ2-7): DVKVTQSSRYLVKRTGEKVFLECVQDMDHENMFWYRQDPGLGLRLIYFSYDVKMKEKGDIPEGYSVSREKKERFSLILESASTNQTSMYLCASSPPPGTSLYEQYFGPGTRLTVT.

The rearrangement joins TRBV6-4 to TRBJ1-2; D perhaps matches TRBD1 (6 bases). This CDR3 has 13 amino acids. Germline CDR1 reads MRHNA; CDR2 reads SNTAGT. V was shortened by 8 bases and J by 4 bases, with 14 bases between the two germline ends. The CDR3 DNA follows: TGTGCCAGCGGGGAACAGGGCGGCTATGGCTACACCTTC. This sequence encodes CASGEQGGYGYTF.

The chain carries TRBV11-2 and TRBJ1-5, with 8 bases fitting TRBD1. Germline assignment: CDR1 SGHAT and CDR2 FQNNGV. There are 17 residues in the CDR3. V shed 3 bases, J shed 0 bases, and the junction held 7 bases outside the gene matches. The CDR3 coding sequence is TGTGCCAGCAGCTTCAACAGGGGGGTCAATAGCAATCAGCCCCAGCATTTT. Encoded protein: CASSFNRGVNSNQPQHF.

This chain joins TRBV9 and TRBJ1-2; D remains unclear. Germline CDR1 and CDR2: SGDLS and YYNGEE. Trimming shortened V by 0 bases and J by 7 bases, and 10 bases separated the two germline ends. The CDR3 extends over 13 amino acids. CDR3 DNA: TGTGCCAGCAGCGTAGCTCCCGGTGGTGGCTACACCTTC. Its translation is CASSVAPGGGYTF.

Ten or more counts support this clone. The V call is TRBV7-2, the J call TRBJ2-2, with 7 bases fitting TRBD2. With V trimmed by 4 bases and J by 7 bases, 9 bases remained unmatched. The length of the CDR3 is 15 residues. CDR1 SGHTA and CDR2 FQGNSA come from the germline V gene. CDR3 nucleotides: TGTGCCAGCAGCTCGATCGGGGGGTCGGGCGGGGAGCTGTTTTTT. The encoded protein is CASSSIGGSGGELFF.

The chain combines TRBV23-1 with TRBJ1-4; D gene unclear. TRBV23-1 is an open reading frame, and its role is uncertain. V was trimmed by 2 bases and J by 8 bases, leaving 9 bases between them. There are 13 residues in the CDR3. CDR3 residues: CASSQPDKEKLFF. The DNA of the CDR3 is TGCGCCAGCAGTCAACCTGACAAGGAAAAACTGTTTTTT.

The rearrangement uses TRBV1 and TRBJ2-7; TRBD2, the table's D call, was not compared with the DNA. TRBV1 is reported as a pseudogene. The CDR3 length is 19 residues. CDR3 residues: CTSSQASQLAGPPSYEQYF. The CDR3 bases are TGCACCAGCAGCCAAGCCTCCCAACTAGCGGGGCCTCCCTCCTACGAGCAGTACTTC.